Listed here is a single T cell receptor (beta chain). This entry belongs to a study of Ad26.COV2.S vaccination and SARS-CoV-2 variants. Treatment described: 15 to 20 received Ad26.COV2.S at low or high dose, single or two shots; about 5 received placebo; per-sample allocation not given. Samples were taken on day 63 after the first vaccine or placebo injection. Generated by immunoSEQ multiplex PCR, the TCRdb table keeps only in-frame clones and is missing some. The table includes roughly 700,000 clones, about 90% detected once. The sequence came from a person between 18 and 65 years old who received the Ad26.COV2.S COVID-19 vaccine or a placebo. The input for sequencing was peripheral blood, taken in a trial of Ad26.COV2.S vaccine versus placebo.

The CDR3 spells CSAPGTEAFF. The DNA for the CDR3 is TGCAGTGCCCCCGGGACTGAAGCTTTCTTT. The chain couples TRBV20-1 to TRBJ1-1; D gene unclear. The CDR3 has 10 residues. The germline V gene has CDR1 DFQATT and CDR2 SNEGSKA (reference sequence). V shed 6 bases and J shed 5 bases, with 7 bases lying between them.